Given below is one TCR beta chain in context. The protocol was immunoSEQ multiplex PCR, while the TCRdb copy is restricted to in-frame clones and leaves out a portion. The data contain approximately 240,000 clones, nearly 85% of them singletons. The data are from a study of blood T cell repertoires in COVID-19. The CDR3 contains 16 residues. With V trimmed by 5 bases and J by 2 bases, 9 bases remained unmatched. Germline values: CDR1 SEHNR, CDR2 FQNEAQ (reference sequence). The sequence derives from a woman in her twenties or thirties with COVID-19, enrolled during active disease. The rearrangement joins TRBV7-9 to TRBJ2-1; 7 nucleotides align to TRBD2. Sequencing was performed on peripheral blood. The CDR3 reads CASSLWGGITYNEQFF. The CDR3 region has the DNA TGTGCCAGCAGCCTCTGGGGGGGAATCACCTACAATGAGCAGTTCTTC.